The rows below give T cell receptor beta chains drawn from one sample of a study of T cell responses to AZD1222 COVID-19 vaccine. Here immunoSEQ multiplex PCR was the method, and the copy in TCRdb shows in-frame clones only, minus some. Of tens of thousands of clones in the sample, around nine tenths are singletons; the top ten hold around 8%. This sample comprised peripheral blood, obtained on day 0 of AZD1222 vaccination. These receptors all come from an adult in good health. CDR3s leave out the opening cysteine and the closing phenylalanine or tryptophan.

V gene	J gene	CDR3 protein
TRBV30	TRBJ2-5	AWSSRALRETQY
TRBV19	TRBJ2-1	ASSADRGLDNEQF
TRBV6-6	TRBJ1-4	ASSSHMNEKLF
TRBV6-4	TRBJ2-1	ASSDTGTRTYNEQF
TRBV10-3	TRBJ2-7	AISELDPRQGEQY
TRBV9	TRBJ2-7	ASSVEGGPAYEQY
TRBV14	TRBJ1-1	ASSQARGAGTEAF
TRBV5-1	TRBJ2-5	ASSFSEETQY
TRBV4-3	TRBJ1-3	ASSQRDREPGNTIY
TRBV14	TRBJ1-2	ASSQDYVHGYT
TRBV18	TRBJ2-1	ASSPLAAPGLAGESEQF
TRBV28	TRBJ2-7	ASRKLRGPGEQY
TRBV5-1	TRBJ2-3	ASRPGRGTSTDTQY
TRBV7-3	TRBJ2-2	ATRLAGENGELF
TRBV7-2	TRBJ2-5	ASSLLGTGVRGETQY
TRBV11-2	TRBJ1-4	ASSPTGAKGEKLF
TRBV18	TRBJ1-4	ASGDSSNEKLF
TRBV4-1	TRBJ1-2	ASSQVESSLYGYT
TRBV3-1/TRBV3-2	TRBJ2-3	ASSQTGLTMDTQY
TRBV10-3	TRBJ1-2	AISGGRTDGYT
TRBV19	TRBJ2-7	ASADGGTSGRIAQY
TRBV5-1	TRBJ1-6	ASSSDFGYNSPLH
TRBV28	TRBJ1-5	ASSGGTRSNQPQH
TRBV7-9	TRBJ2-3	ASSYDRGADTQY
TRBV18	TRBJ1-2	ASSPRTANGYT
TRBV23-1	TRBJ1-2	ASSHTGGYGYT
TRBV5-5	TRBJ1-3	ASSSRDRTLGNTIY
TRBV6-5	TRBJ1-2	ASSFLGGFDGYT
TRBV24-1	TRBJ2-7	ATSEGREQY
TRBV5-4	TRBJ1-1	ASSQGLTGLNTEAF
TRBV21-1	TRBJ1-6	ASTHPDSPLILSPLH
TRBV24-1	TRBJ2-1	ATSDYDGAGLKDEQF
TRBV6-5	TRBJ2-7	ASSRGQGGGDEQY
TRBV30	TRBJ2-2	ARDRNTGELF
TRBV27	TRBJ2-2	ASSFRPGDTGELF
TRBV18	TRBJ2-7	ASSPPRGGSSYEQY
TRBV6-5	TRBJ2-2	ASSRQTLNTGELF
TRBV25-1	TRBJ2-1	ASTPSWELF
TRBV10-1	TRBJ2-7	ASSYEQY
TRBV4-2	TRBJ2-2	ASSQPSEEGVATGELF
TRBV9	TRBJ2-1	ASTLGGTEVYNEQF
TRBV7-6	TRBJ2-1	ASSFGSLPYNEQF
TRBV7-2	TRBJ2-4	ASSLREGENIQY
TRBV7-9	TRBJ2-1	ASSFRLDEQF